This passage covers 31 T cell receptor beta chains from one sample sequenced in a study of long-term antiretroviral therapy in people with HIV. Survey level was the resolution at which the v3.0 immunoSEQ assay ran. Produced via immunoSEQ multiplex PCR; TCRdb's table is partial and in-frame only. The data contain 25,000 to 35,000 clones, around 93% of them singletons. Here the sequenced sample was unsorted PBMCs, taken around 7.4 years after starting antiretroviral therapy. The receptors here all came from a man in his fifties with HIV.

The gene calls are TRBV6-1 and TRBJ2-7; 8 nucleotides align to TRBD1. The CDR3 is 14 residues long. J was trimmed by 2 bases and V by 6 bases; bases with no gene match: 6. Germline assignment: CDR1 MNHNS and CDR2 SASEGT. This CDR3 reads CASRHGQGAYEQYF. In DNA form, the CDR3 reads TGTGCCAGCAGGCATGGACAGGGAGCCTACGAGCAGTACTTC.

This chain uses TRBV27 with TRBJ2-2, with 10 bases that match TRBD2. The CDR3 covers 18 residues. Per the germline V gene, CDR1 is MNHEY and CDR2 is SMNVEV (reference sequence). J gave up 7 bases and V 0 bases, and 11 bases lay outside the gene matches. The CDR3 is CASSLSAHSGGPHGELFF. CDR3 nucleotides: TGTGCCAGCAGTTTATCGGCTCATAGCGGGGGGCCACACGGGGAGCTGTTTTTT.

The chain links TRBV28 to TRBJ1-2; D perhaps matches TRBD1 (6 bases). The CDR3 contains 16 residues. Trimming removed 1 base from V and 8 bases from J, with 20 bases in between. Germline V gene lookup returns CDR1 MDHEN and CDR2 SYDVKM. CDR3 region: CASSLSLSTGRDGYTF. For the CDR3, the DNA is TGTGCCAGCAGTTTATCCCTATCGACAGGCAGGGACGGCTACACCTTC.

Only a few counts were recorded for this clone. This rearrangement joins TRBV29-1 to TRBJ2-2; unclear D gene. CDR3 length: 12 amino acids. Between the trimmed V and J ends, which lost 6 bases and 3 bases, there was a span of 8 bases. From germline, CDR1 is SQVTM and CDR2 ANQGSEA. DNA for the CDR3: TGCAGCGTGCCAGTTGACACCGGGGAGCTGTTTTTT. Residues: CSVPVDTGELFF.

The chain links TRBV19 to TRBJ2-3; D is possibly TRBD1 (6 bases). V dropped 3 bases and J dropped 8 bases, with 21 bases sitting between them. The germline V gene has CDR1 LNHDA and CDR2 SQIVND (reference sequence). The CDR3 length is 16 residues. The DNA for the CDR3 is TGTGCCAGTAGTATTGGGGATCAGGGGCTCCTGGCTACGCAGTATTTT. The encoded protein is CASSIGDQGLLATQYF.

CDR3 amino acids: CASSEGDSSNTGELFF. Written as DNA, the CDR3 is TGTGCCAGCAGTGAGGGGGACAGCTCGAACACCGGGGAGCTGTTTTTT. The chain joins TRBV2 to TRBJ2-2, with 7 bases matching TRBD1. Looked up from germline, CDR1 is SNHLY and CDR2 is FYNNEI. The length of the CDR3 is 16 residues. Germline trimming cut 3 bases from V and 0 bases from J; bases unmatched to any gene: 4.

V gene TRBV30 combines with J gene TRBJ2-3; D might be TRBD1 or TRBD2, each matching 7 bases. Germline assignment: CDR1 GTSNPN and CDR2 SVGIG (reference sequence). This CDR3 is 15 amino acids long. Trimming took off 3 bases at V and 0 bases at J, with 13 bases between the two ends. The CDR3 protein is CAWSRGGASTDTQYF. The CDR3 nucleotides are TGTGCCTGGAGCAGGGGGGGGGCTAGCACAGATACGCAGTATTTT.

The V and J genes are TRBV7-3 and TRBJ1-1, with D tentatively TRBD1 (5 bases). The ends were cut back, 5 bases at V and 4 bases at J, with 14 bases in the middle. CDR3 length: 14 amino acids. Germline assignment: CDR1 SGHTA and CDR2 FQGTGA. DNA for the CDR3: TGTGCCAGCAGCAGACCCAGGGATGGCACTGAAGCTTTCTTT. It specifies CASSRPRDGTEAFF.

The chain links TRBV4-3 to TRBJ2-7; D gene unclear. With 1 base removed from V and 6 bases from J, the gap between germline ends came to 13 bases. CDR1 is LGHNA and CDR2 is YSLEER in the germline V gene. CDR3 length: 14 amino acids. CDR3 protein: CASSQVSSGGEQYF. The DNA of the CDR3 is TGCGCCAGCAGCCAAGTCAGTTCAGGCGGCGAGCAGTACTTC.

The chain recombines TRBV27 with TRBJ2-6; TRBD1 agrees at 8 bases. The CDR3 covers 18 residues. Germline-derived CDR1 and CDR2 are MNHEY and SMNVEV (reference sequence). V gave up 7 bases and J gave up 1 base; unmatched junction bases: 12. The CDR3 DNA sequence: TGTGCCAGCACCCCAGGGGTAGGACAGGGATCTGGGGCCAACGTCCTGACTTTC. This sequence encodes CASTPGVGQGSGANVLTF.

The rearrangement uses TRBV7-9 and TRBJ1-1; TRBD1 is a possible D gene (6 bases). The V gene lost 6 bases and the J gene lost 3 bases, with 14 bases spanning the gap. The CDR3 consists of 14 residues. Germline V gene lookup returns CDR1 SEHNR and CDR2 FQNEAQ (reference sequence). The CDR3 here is CASRVQGMYTEAFF. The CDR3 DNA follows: TGTGCCAGCAGAGTACAGGGAATGTACACTGAAGCTTTCTTT.

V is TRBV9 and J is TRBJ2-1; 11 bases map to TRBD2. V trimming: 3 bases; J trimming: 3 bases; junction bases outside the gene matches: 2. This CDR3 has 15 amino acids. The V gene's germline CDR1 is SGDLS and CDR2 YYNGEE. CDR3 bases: TGTGCCAGCAGCGGACTAGCGGGGAGCTACAATGAGCAGTTCTTC. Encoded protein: CASSGLAGSYNEQFF.

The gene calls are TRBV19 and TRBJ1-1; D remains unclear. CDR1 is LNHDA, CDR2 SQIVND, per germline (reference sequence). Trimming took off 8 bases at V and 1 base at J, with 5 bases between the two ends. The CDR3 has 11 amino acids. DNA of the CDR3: TGTGCCAGTTTCAGGAACACTGAAGCTTTCTTT. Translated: CASFRNTEAFF.

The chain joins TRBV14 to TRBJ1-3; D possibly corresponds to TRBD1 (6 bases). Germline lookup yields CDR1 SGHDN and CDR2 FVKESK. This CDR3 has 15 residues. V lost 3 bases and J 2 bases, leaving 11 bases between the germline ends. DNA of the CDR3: TGTGCCAGCAGCCAGCTCACAGGGACTGGAAACACCATATATTTT. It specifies CASSQLTGTGNTIYF.

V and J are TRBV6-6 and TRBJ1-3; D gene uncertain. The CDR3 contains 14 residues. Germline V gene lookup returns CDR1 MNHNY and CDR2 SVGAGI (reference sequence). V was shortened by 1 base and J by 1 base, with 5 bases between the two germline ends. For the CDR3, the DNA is TGTGCCAGCAGTTACTTGGAATCTGGAAACACCATATATTTT. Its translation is CASSYLESGNTIYF.

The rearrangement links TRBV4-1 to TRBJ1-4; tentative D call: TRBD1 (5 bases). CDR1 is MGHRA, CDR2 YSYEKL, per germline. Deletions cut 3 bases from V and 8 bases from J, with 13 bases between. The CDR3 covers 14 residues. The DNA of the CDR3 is TGCGCCAGCAGCCAGGGGAGGGGAAACGAAAAACTGTTTTTT. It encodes CASSQGRGNEKLFF.

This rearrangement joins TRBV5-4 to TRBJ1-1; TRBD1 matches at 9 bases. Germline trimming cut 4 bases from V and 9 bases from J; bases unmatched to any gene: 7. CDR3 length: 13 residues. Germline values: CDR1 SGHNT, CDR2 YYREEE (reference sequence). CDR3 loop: CASSGDRDSKAFF. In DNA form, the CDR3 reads TGTGCCAGCAGCGGGGACAGGGACTCCAAAGCTTTCTTT.

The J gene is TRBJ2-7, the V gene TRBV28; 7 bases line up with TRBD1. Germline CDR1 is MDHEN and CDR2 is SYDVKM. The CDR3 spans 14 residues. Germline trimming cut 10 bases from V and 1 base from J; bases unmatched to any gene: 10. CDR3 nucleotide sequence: TGTGCCACGCAAACGGTACAGGGGTCCTACGAGCAGTACTTC. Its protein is CATQTVQGSYEQYF.

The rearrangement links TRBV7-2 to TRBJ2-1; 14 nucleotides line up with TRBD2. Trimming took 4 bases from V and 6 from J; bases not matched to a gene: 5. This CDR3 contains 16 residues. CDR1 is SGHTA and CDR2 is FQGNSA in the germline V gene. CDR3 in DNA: TGTGCCAGCAGCTCAATGGGACTAGCGGGGGCCAATGAGCAGTTCTTC. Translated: CASSSMGLAGANEQFF. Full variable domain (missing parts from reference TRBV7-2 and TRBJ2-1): GAGVSQSPSNKVTEKGKDVELRCDPISGHTALYWYRQSLGQGLEFLIYFQGNSAPDKSGLPSDRFSAERTGGSVSTLTIQRTQQEDSAVYLCASSSMGLAGANEQFFGPGTRLTVL.

The CDR3 is CASSPMAGGYTF. The CDR3 DNA reads as TGTGCCAGCAGTCCCATGGCAGGGGGCTACACCTTC. This chain uses TRBV5-8 with TRBJ1-2, with D perhaps matching TRBD1 (5 bases). The CDR3 is 12 amino acids. With 5 bases removed from V and 8 bases from J, the gap between germline ends came to 13 bases. Germline V gene lookup returns CDR1 SGHTS and CDR2 YDEGEE.

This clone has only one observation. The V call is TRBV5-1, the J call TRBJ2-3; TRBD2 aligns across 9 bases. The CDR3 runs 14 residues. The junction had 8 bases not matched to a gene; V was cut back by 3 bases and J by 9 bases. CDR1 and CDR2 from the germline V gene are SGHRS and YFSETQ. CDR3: CASSSGTSRPTQYF. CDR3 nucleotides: TGCGCCAGCAGCTCGGGGACTAGCCGACCGACGCAGTATTTT.

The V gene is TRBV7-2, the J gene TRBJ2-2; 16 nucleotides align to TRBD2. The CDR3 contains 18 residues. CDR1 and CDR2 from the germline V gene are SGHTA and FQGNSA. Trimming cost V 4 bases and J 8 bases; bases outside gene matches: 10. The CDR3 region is CASSSSGTSGGARGELFF. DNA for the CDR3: TGTGCCAGCAGCTCCTCCGGGACTAGCGGGGGGGCTAGAGGGGAGCTGTTTTTT.

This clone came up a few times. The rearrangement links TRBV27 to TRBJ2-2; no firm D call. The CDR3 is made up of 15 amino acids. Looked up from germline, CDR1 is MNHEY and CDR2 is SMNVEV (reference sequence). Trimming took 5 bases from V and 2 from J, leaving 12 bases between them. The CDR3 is CASSLGTPNTGELFF. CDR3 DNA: TGTGCCAGCAGTCTAGGAACTCCCAACACCGGGGAGCTGTTTTTT.

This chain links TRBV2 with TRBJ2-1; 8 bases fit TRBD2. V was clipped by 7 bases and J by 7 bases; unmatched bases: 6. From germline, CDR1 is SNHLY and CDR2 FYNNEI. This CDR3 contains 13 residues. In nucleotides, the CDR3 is TGTGCCAGCATACGGGGGGGGACGAATGAGCAGTTCTTC. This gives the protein CASIRGGTNEQFF.

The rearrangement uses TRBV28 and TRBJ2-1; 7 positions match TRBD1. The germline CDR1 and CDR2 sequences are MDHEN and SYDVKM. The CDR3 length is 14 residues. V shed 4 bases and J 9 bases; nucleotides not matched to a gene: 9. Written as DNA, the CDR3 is TGTGCCAGCAGTTCAGGGGGAAGTAAAGTTGAGCAGTTCTTC. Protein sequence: CASSSGGSKVEQFF.

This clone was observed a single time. The CDR3 DNA follows: TGCAGCGTCTTCCAGGATGGCTACACCTTC. It translates to CSVFQDGYTF. The genes are TRBV29-1 and TRBJ1-2; no firm D call. Germline CDR1 is SQVTM and CDR2 is ANQGSEA. V was trimmed by 6 bases and J by 6 bases, leaving 8 bases between them. This CDR3 has 10 amino acids. The full variable domain, in which reference TRBV29-1 and TRBJ1-2 provide the parts outside the CDR3, is SAVISQKPSRDICQRGTSLTIQCQVDSQVTMMFWYRQQPGQSLTLIATANQGSEATYESGFVIDKFPISRPNLTFSTLTVSNMSPEDSSIYLCSVFQDGYTFGSGTRLTVV.

CDR3 nucleotides: TGTGCCAGCAGCGTAACGGCAGGGTCTGGAAACACCATATATTTT. Protein: CASSVTAGSGNTIYF. The J gene is TRBJ1-3, the V gene TRBV9; D possibly corresponds to TRBD1 (5 bases). The V gene's germline CDR1 is SGDLS and CDR2 YYNGEE. V was cut by 1 base and J by 1 base, with 9 bases left in between. The length of the CDR3 is 15 residues.

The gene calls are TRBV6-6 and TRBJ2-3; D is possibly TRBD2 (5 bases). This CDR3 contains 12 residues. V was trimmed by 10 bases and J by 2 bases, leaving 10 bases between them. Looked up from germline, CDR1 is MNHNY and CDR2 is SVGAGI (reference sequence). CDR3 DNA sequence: TGTGCCACGCGGAGGTCCACAGATACGCAGTATTTT. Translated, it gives CATRRSTDTQYF.

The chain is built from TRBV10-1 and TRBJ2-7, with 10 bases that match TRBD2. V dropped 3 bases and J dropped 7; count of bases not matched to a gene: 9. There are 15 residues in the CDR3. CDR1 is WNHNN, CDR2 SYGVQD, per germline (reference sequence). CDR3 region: CASSEGSGGTREQYF. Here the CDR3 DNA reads TGCGCCAGCAGTGAAGGTAGCGGGGGGACAAGGGAGCAGTACTTC.

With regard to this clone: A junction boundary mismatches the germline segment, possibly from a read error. The CDR3 DNA reads TGCGCCAGCAGCGACGATAGGACAGGGGGATCAGATACGCAGTATTTT. Translating it yields CASSDDRTGGSDTQYF. The V gene is TRBV7-9, the J gene TRBJ2-3; 10 bases are a match to TRBD1. This CDR3 is built from 16 residues. Germline values: CDR1 SEHNR, CDR2 FQNEAQ (reference sequence). The variable domain in full, with the rest retrieved from reference TRBV7-9 and TRBJ2-3, is DTGVSQNPRHKITKRGQNVTFRCDPISEHNRLYWYRQTLGQGPEFLTYFQNEAQLEKSRLLSDRFSAERPKGSFSTLEIQRTEQGDSAMYLCASSDDRTGGSDTQYFGPGTRLTVL.

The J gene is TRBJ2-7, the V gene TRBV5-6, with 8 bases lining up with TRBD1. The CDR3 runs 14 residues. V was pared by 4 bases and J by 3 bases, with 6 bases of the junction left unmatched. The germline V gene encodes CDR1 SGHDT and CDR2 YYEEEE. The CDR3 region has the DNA TGTGCCAGCAGCATACGGACAGGGAACTACGAGCAGTACTTC. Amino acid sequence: CASSIRTGNYEQYF. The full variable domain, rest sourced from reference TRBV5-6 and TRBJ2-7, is DAGVTQSPTHLIKTRGQQVTLRCSPKSGHDTVSWYQQALGQGPQFIFQYYEEEERQRGNFPDRFSGHQFPNYSSELNVNALLLGDSALYLCASSIRTGNYEQYFGPGTRLTVT.